One and the same sample provided the 4 T cell receptor beta chains below, sequenced in a study of cytomegalovirus exposure and HLA in healthy donors. The PCR employed 60 Vbeta primers together with 13 Jbeta primers. Generated by immunoSEQ multiplex PCR, the TCRdb table keeps only in-frame clones and is missing some. The sample lists about 140,000 clones; more than 60% were seen once. The specimen was PBMCs. The receptors shown here come from a woman aged 60-70 years in good health and CMV-seronegative.

The J gene is TRBJ1-4, the V gene TRBV7-6; D not resolved. Trimming left V 0 bases short and J 8 bases short, with 7 bases between. Germline V gene data show CDR1 as SGHVS and CDR2 as FNYEAQ. The CDR3 covers 13 residues. CDR3 DNA sequence: TGTGCCAGCAGCTTAGCGCGCTGGGAAAAACTGTTTTTT. Translated, it gives CASSLARWEKLFF.

The CDR3, as DNA: TGTGCCAGCAGCCAAGATTTACTGTTATTCTCTGGAAACACCATATATTTT. Translation gives CASSQDLLLFSGNTIYF. The rearrangement joins TRBV4-2 to TRBJ1-3; unclear D gene. The V gene lost 0 bases and the J gene lost 0 bases, with 12 bases spanning the gap. This CDR3 is 17 amino acids long. Germline V gene lookup returns CDR1 LGHNA and CDR2 YNFKEQ.

The V call is TRBV6-1, the J call TRBJ2-3; 10 bases match TRBD1. The CDR3 sequence is 15 residues long. V was pared by 4 bases and J by 3 bases, with 4 bases of the junction left unmatched. The V gene's germline CDR1 is MNHNS and CDR2 SASEGT. CDR3 nucleotide sequence: TGTGCCAGCAGTGGGGGGACAGGGGAGACAGATACGCAGTATTTT. Protein sequence: CASSGGTGETDTQYF.

The V call is TRBV29-1, the J call TRBJ2-7, with 9 bases matching TRBD1. Germline V CDR1 and CDR2: SQVTM, ANQGSEA. Germline trimming cut 4 bases from V and 6 bases from J; bases unmatched to any gene: 13. This CDR3 spans 15 amino acids. CDR3 amino acids: CSVGGTTGGETEQYF. As DNA, the CDR3 is TGCAGCGTTGGCGGCACAACAGGGGGCGAAACCGAGCAGTACTTC.